This paragraph reports one T cell receptor (beta chain). Libraries were prepared by immunoSEQ multiplex PCR; TCRdb keeps only in-frame clonotypes and omits some of them. The table shows 130,000 or so clones, with 94% occurring only once. This sample was included in a study of control samples from healthy donors and cancer patients. Trimming took 1 base from V and 14 from J, leaving 14 bases between them. The germline V gene has CDR1 LGHDT and CDR2 YNNKEL (reference sequence). This CDR3 comprises 12 residues. This rearrangement joins TRBV3-1 (or the pseudogene TRBV3-2) to TRBJ1-2; D is unresolved. The receptor was derived from a man aged 35 to 55 in good health. The specimen sequenced was blood. This chain's CDR3 is CASSQGSLEGTF. The CDR3 DNA sequence: TGTGCCAGCAGCCAAGGGTCTCTAGAAGGGACCTTC.